This T cell receptor (beta chain) was obtained from a study of CD8 T cells in Susac syndrome. High-throughput TCR beta sequencing covered peripheral CD8+ and CD4+ T cells. Relapsing-remitting disease, either stable or active, was present in the treatment-naive patients who were the multiple sclerosis controls. While CD8+ and CD4+ T cells were isolated negatively, TEMRA cells were enriched by FACS. An amount of RNA that ranged from roughly 0.5 to 1 ug was reverse transcribed with random hexamers. The method of amplification for TCR beta CDR3 was immunoSEQ multiplex PCR, covering 54 Vbeta and 13 Jbeta. One entry per CDR3 protein, called by TCRdb with MiXCR from the immunoSEQ multiplex PCR reads. Altogether 250,000 to 300,000 distinct CDR3 sequences are present, approximately 85% being singletons, with the ten largest covering around 0.2%. The germline CDR1 and CDR2 sequences are LNHDA and SQIVND (reference sequence). Trimming removed 4 bases at V and 2 bases at J, with 7 bases between. The CDR3 runs to 13 residues.

The receptor was derived from a human donor with multiple sclerosis. The genes are TRBV19 and TRBJ2-3, with D unresolved. The sequenced material came from CD8+ T cells from PBMCs. CDR3 in amino acids: CASSTIPTDTQYF. In nucleotides, the CDR3 is TGTGCCAGTAGTACCATCCCCACAGATACGCAGTATTTT.